The source of this T cell receptor (beta chain) is a study of blood T cell repertoires in COVID-19. Study-level background: Researchers got acute and convalescent COVID-19 samples from the United States, Italy and Spain. T cells, B-cell-depleted T cells, or PBMCs provided the cDNA or gDNA that served as material.

In the source study's methods: Amplification from reference gene primers served as the basis for estimated nucleated cell counts. The protocol was immunoSEQ multiplex PCR, while the TCRdb copy is restricted to in-frame clones and leaves out a portion. V and J calls and clone size are copied from that table; D and trimming were computed from the DNA. The repertoire holds around 66,000 clones, with 80% as singletons. CDR1 is SGHVS and CDR2 is FQNEAQ in the germline V gene. The CDR3 contains 16 residues. The V gene lost 1 base and the J gene lost 1 base, with 13 bases spanning the gap. Sequences were obtained from peripheral blood. This TCR was recovered from a human donor in a cohort sampled during active COVID-19. The V call is TRBV7-8, the J call TRBJ1-1; D ambiguous. The CDR3 spells CASSLGAAGRNTEAFF. CDR3 DNA: TGTGCCAGCAGCTTAGGGGCAGCGGGGAGGAACACTGAAGCTTTCTTT.